These T cell receptor beta chains were read from a single sample in a study of sequential checkpoint blockade in melanoma. Assay used: immunoSEQ multiplex PCR; TCRdb lists only in-frame clones, some missing. Of fewer than 15,000 clones in the sample, around 80% were seen once. This material consisted of CD8+ T cells sorted from blood (inferred from file names), taken from a patient given nivolumab and ipilimumab in sequence. These receptors all come from a human donor with melanoma. The CDR3 runs from the conserved cysteine through the conserved F or W. The D gene is left open where the match is weak. Not every row has a clone size; where given, it reads once, few, many or a size class.

CDR3 DNA: TGTGCCAGCAGTGACAGGGCTGTTGAGCAGTTCTTC
CDR3 protein: CASSDRAVEQFF
clone size: .
V gene: TRBV2
D gene: .
J gene: TRBJ2-1

CDR3 DNA: TGTGCCAGCAGCCCCGGGACAGGGAAGGGAGAGCAGTTCTTC
CDR3 protein: CASSPGTGKGEQFF
clone size: few
V gene: TRBV9
D gene: TRBD1
J gene: TRBJ2-1

CDR3 DNA: TGTGCCAGCAGTTACTCGAGCACGGGACAGCTGTACGAGCAGTACTTC
CDR3 protein: CASSYSSTGQLYEQYF
clone size: once
V gene: TRBV6-5
D gene: TRBD1
J gene: TRBJ2-7

CDR3 DNA: TGTGCCAGCAGCTTCATCAACTATGGCTACACCTTC
CDR3 protein: CASSFINYGYTF
clone size: once
V gene: TRBV5-6
D gene: .
J gene: TRBJ1-2

CDR3 DNA: TGTGCCAGCAGTGACGTCCTAGCGGGGGGATTCGACAATGAGCAGTTCTTC
CDR3 protein: CASSDVLAGGFDNEQFF
clone size: .
V gene: TRBV2
D gene: TRBD2
J gene: TRBJ2-1

CDR3 DNA: TGTGCCAGTAGTACCTCCGGGACAGGGCGGCACGAGCAGTACTTC
CDR3 protein: CASSTSGTGRHEQYF
clone size: .
V gene: TRBV19
D gene: TRBD1
J gene: TRBJ2-7

CDR3 DNA: TGCGCCAGCAGGAGAGCGTCCCGGGGGACAGATACGCAGTATTTT
CDR3 protein: CASRRASRGTDTQYF
clone size: few
V gene: TRBV5-1
D gene: .
J gene: TRBJ2-3

CDR3 DNA: TGTGCCAGCAGCCCAGGACTAGCGGCGATCTCCTACGAGCAGTACTTC
CDR3 protein: CASSPGLAAISYEQYF
clone size: .
V gene: TRBV5-6
D gene: TRBD2
J gene: TRBJ2-7

CDR3 DNA: TGTGCCAGCAGTGGAGTACAAAACGTGGGACCCCTCCACTTT
CDR3 protein: CASSGVQNVGPLHF
clone size: few
V gene: TRBV6-5
D gene: .
J gene: TRBJ1-6

CDR3 DNA: TGCGCCAGCAGCCAAGACGATAGAAATTACACCTTC
CDR3 protein: CASSQDDRNYTF
clone size: .
V gene: TRBV4-1
D gene: .
J gene: TRBJ1-2

CDR3 DNA: TGTGCCAGCAGCGGAGGTGATTCCTACAATGAGCAGTTCTTC
CDR3 protein: CASSGGDSYNEQFF
clone size: .
V gene: TRBV27
D gene: .
J gene: TRBJ2-1

CDR3 DNA: TGTGCTAGCAGCGTAGATTGGGAGCGGAACAATGAGCAGTTCTTC
CDR3 protein: CASSVDWERNNEQFF
clone size: .
V gene: TRBV9
D gene: .
J gene: TRBJ2-1

CDR3 DNA: TGTGCCATCCCCAGGGCGGAGAACACCGGGGAGCTGTTTTTT
CDR3 protein: CAIPRAENTGELFF
clone size: .
V gene: TRBV10-3
D gene: .
J gene: TRBJ2-2

CDR3 DNA: TGTGCCAGCAGCCAAGAGGGCGGGGGCGAATTTACCGGGGAGCTGTTTTTT
CDR3 protein: CASSQEGGGEFTGELFF
clone size: .
V gene: TRBV4-2
D gene: .
J gene: TRBJ2-2

CDR3 DNA: TGCGCCAGCAGCTTGGACCGGACAGGGTCGGTAGCCGGGGAGCTGTTTTTT
CDR3 protein: CASSLDRTGSVAGELFF
clone size: .
V gene: TRBV5-1
D gene: TRBD1
J gene: TRBJ2-2

CDR3 DNA: TGTGCCATCAGTGGACCCCAGTCACAGGAGCAGTACTTC
CDR3 protein: CAISGPQSQEQYF
clone size: .
V gene: TRBV10-3
D gene: .
J gene: TRBJ2-7

CDR3 DNA: TGTGCCAGCAGCCCGTCGGGGGGACGCTACTACAATGAGCAGTTCTTC
CDR3 protein: CASSPSGGRYYNEQFF
clone size: .
V gene: TRBV7-9
D gene: TRBD2
J gene: TRBJ2-1

CDR3 DNA: TGCGCCAGCAGCTTGGATCAGGGTCGCCACGAGCAGTACTTC
CDR3 protein: CASSLDQGRHEQYF
clone size: once
V gene: TRBV5-1
D gene: .
J gene: TRBJ2-7

CDR3 DNA: TGTGCCAGCAGTCCCCGGTCAGGGGACTCTGGAAACACCATATATTTT
CDR3 protein: CASSPRSGDSGNTIYF
clone size: .
V gene: TRBV27
D gene: .
J gene: TRBJ1-3

CDR3 DNA: TGTGCCTGGGCCCCAGGAGGGCCCTCCTACGAGCAGTACTTC
CDR3 protein: CAWAPGGPSYEQYF
clone size: .
V gene: TRBV30
D gene: .
J gene: TRBJ2-7

CDR3 DNA: TGTGCCAGCAGTGGTAGATCCTACGAGCAGTACTTC
CDR3 protein: CASSGRSYEQYF
clone size: .
V gene: TRBV14
D gene: .
J gene: TRBJ2-7

CDR3 DNA: TGTGCCAGCAGCACTAGCACTGGGACCCAGTACTTC
CDR3 protein: CASSTSTGTQYF
clone size: .
V gene: TRBV7-9
D gene: .
J gene: TRBJ2-5